A single sample is the source of the 2 T cell receptor beta chains below, sequenced in a study of early stage breast cancer tumors (dated by TCRdb to between 2016 and 2019). The protocol used for the library was the immunoSEQ multiplex PCR assay. TCRdb mirrors the immuneACCESS table, restricted to in-frame sequences. Some clones are absent from its copies; in checked studies, under half trace to an unresolved V gene, and the reason for the others is unknown. In this sample the table shows approximately 30,000 clones, about 60% of which occur a single time. 8.5% of the sample is taken by the ten largest. Sequencing was done on a sample of breast tumor tissue. Every receptor here comes from a person in their fifties with breast cancer.

This chain uses TRBV7-2 with TRBJ1-1, with D hard to call. Germline lookup yields CDR1 SGHTA and CDR2 FQGNSA. The V end lost 1 base, the J end lost 7 bases, and 13 bases lay between the germline ends. The CDR3 totals 14 residues. DNA for the CDR3: TGTGCCAGCAGCTTAGGTACCCTCGGAGTTGAAGCTTTCTTT. Translated, it gives CASSLGTLGVEAFF.

The CDR3 region has the DNA TGTGCCAGCAGCAGGGGGGGAAATGGAAACACCATATATTTT. It encodes CASSRGGNGNTIYF. V usage is TRBV25-1 and J usage is TRBJ1-3; 7 bases align to TRBD1. Germline V lookup: CDR1 MGHDK, CDR2 SYGVNS. The ends lost 6 bases at V and 3 bases at J; junction bases unmatched: 5. CDR3 size: 14 residues.